The sequence of this T cell receptor (beta chain) was determined in a study of cytotoxic CD8 clonotypes in ibrutinib-treated CLL. On the study more broadly: Responses: approximately 25 partial, 2 complete; after median about 70 months, approximately 15 stayed remitted, around 12 progressed. General observations from the study: The clonality went up when patients responded to ibrutinib and dropped back toward baseline at progression.

This clone appeared a few times. Its antigen is as yet unknown. TCRdb keeps only in-frame clones here, not all; method: immunoSEQ multiplex PCR. In the table there are about 120,000 clones, more than 55% of which are singletons. The ends lost 1 base at V and 3 bases at J; junction bases unmatched: 3. Germline V lookup: CDR1 SGHTA, CDR2 FQGNSA. CDR3 length equals 16 residues. Sequencing used PBMCs, obtained after 24 months of ibrutinib treatment. The clonotype originates from a human donor with chronic lymphocytic leukemia. The genes are TRBV7-2 and TRBJ2-1; TRBD2 matches 10 bases. The CDR3 sequence: CASSLGASGGYNEQFF. CDR3 DNA: TGTGCCAGCAGCTTAGGGGCTAGCGGGGGCTACAATGAGCAGTTCTTC.